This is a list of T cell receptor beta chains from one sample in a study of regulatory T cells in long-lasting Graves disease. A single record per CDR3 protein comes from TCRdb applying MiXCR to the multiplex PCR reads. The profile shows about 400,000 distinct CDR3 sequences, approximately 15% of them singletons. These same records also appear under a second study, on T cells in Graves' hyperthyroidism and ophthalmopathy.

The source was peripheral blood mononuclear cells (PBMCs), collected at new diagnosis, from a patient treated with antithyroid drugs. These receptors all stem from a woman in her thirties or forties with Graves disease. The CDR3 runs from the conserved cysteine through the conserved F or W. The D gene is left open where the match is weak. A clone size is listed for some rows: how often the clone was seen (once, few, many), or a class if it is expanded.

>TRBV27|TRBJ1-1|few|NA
TGTGCCAGCAGTCGAAACAGGGATCTCGCTGAGGCTTTCTTT
CASSRNRDLAEAFF
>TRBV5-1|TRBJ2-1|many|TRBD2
TGCGCCAGCAGCCGTAGCGGGAGGGCCAACAATGAGCAGTTCTTC
CASSRSGRANNEQFF
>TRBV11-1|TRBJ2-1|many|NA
TGTGCCAGCACCTCCGGGACCTCTTCCTACAATGAGCAGTTCTTC
CASTSGTSSYNEQFF
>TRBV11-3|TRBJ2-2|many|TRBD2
TGTGCCAGCATGCGGGAGGGCCCCGGGGAGCTGTTTTTT
CASMREGPGELFF
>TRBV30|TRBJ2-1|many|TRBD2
TGTGCCTGTTCCCGGCACCTCGGGGGACTAGCGGGAGCTGGGGGTGAAAATGAGCAGTTCTTC
CACSRHLGGLAGAGGENEQFF
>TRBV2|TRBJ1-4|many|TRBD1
TGTGCCACCAAAACGGGACAGGAGAATGAAAAACTGTTTTTT
CATKTGQENEKLFF
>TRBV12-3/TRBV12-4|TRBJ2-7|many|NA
TGTGCCAGCAGTTTTAACTCGAATCCCTACGAGCAGTACTTC
CASSFNSNPYEQYF
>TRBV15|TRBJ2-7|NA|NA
TGTGCCACCAGCAGAGATGAACCAACAGTCCCTACCTACTTC
CATSRDEPTVPTYF
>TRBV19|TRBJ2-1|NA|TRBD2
TGTGCCAGTGGACTAGCGGAGATCTACAATGAGCAGTTCTTC
CASGLAEIYNEQFF
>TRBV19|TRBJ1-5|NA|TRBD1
TGTGCCAGTAGTATGGACAGGGGGCGAAGGGGCAATCAGCCCCAGCATTTT
CASSMDRGRRGNQPQHF
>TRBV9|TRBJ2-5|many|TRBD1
TGTGCCAGCAGCGAGGGACAGGCCATCCAAGAGACCCAGTACTTC
CASSEGQAIQETQYF
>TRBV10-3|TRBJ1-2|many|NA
TGTGCCATCAGTGAGCCCCAAGGTGGGGATTACGCTAACTATGGCTACACCTTC
CAISEPQGGDYANYGYTF
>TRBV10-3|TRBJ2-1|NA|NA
TGTGCCATCAGTGAGTCCGCAGGGGCCTCCTACAATGAGCAGTTCTTC
CAISESAGASYNEQFF
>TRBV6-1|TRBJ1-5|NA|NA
TGTGCCAGCAGTTCGCGGGGGGCGAAGGGTCAGCCCCAGCATTTT
CASSSRGAKGQPQHF
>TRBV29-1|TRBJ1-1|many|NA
TGCAGCGTGGGGACCTCAGGAGGGAACACTGAAGCTTTCTTT
CSVGTSGGNTEAFF
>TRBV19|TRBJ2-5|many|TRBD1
TGTGCCAGTAGTATAGGCGGGACAGGGCAGGAGACCCAGTACTTC
CASSIGGTGQETQYF
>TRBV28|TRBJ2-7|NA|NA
TGTGCCAGCAGTTCGACCCCGACCCCCTACGAGCAGTACTTC
CASSSTPTPYEQYF
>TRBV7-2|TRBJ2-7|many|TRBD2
TGTGCCAGCAGCTTAGGGCTGGAACTAGCGGGAGTCGGCGAGCAGTACTTC
CASSLGLELAGVGEQYF
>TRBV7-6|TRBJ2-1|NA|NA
TGTGCCAGCAGCCCCGAGGGGAGGAAGCAGTTCTTC
CASSPEGRKQFF
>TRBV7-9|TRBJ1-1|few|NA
TGTGCCAGCAGCTTAGATCGGATTAGGGGAACTGAAGCTTTCTTT
CASSLDRIRGTEAFF
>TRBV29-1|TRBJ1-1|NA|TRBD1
TGCAGCGTTGAGGAGGGAACGACAGGGAGGGGGGCTGTCACTGAAGCTTTCTTT
CSVEEGTTGRGAVTEAFF
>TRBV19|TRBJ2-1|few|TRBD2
TGTGCCAGTAGTTGGACGGGAGGGCCGAATGAGCAGTTCTTC
CASSWTGGPNEQFF
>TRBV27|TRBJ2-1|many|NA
TGTGCCAGCAGTTTACACTCGGCAGACTCTAACTCCTACAATGAGCAGTTCTTC
CASSLHSADSNSYNEQFF
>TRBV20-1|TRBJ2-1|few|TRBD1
TGCAGCTTATATGATACGGGACAGAAGAATTTCAATGAGCAGTTCTTC
CSLYDTGQKNFNEQFF
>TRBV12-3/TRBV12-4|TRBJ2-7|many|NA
TGTGCCAGCAGTTTTGGCAGGGGCAGCGAGCAGTACTTC
CASSFGRGSEQYF
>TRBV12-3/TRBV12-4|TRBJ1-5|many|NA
TGTGCCAGCAAGATGAGCAATCAGCCCCAGCATTTT
CASKMSNQPQHF
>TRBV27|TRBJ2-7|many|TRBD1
TGTGCCAGCAGTTCGAACCGGGACAGGGTCCACGAGCAGTACTTC
CASSSNRDRVHEQYF
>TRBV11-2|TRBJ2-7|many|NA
TGTGCCAGCAGCTTAGATCTGACAGTCCCCTACGAGCAGTACTTC
CASSLDLTVPYEQYF
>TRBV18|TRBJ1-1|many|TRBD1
TGTGCCAGCTCACCGACAGGGGAGGGTGAGGCTTTCTTT
CASSPTGEGEAFF
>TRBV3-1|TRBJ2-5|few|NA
TGTGCCAGCAGCCAAATGGGTAGAGAGACCCAGTACTTC
CASSQMGRETQYF
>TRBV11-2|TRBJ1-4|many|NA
TGTGCCAGCAGCTTAGGGGCCACCACCTTCGGAACTAATGAAAAACTGTTTTTT
CASSLGATTFGTNEKLFF
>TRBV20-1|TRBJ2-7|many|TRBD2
TGCAGTGCTAGAGATCGAGGGACTAGCGGGTTGTACGAGCAGTACTTC
CSARDRGTSGLYEQYF
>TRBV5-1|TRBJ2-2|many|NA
TGCGCCAGCAGCCCGACGAGACAGGAGTCCACCGGGGAGCTGTTTTTT
CASSPTRQESTGELFF
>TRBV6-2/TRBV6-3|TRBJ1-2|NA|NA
TGTGCCAGCAGACTAGGGACGGACTATGGCTACACCTTC
CASRLGTDYGYTF
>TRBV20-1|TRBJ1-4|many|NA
TGCAGTGCCGCCGACCCTGCAACTAATGAAAAACTGTTTTTT
CSAADPATNEKLFF
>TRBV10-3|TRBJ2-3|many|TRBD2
TGTGCCATCAGTGATCTACTAGCGGAAGATACGCAGTATTTT
CAISDLLAEDTQYF